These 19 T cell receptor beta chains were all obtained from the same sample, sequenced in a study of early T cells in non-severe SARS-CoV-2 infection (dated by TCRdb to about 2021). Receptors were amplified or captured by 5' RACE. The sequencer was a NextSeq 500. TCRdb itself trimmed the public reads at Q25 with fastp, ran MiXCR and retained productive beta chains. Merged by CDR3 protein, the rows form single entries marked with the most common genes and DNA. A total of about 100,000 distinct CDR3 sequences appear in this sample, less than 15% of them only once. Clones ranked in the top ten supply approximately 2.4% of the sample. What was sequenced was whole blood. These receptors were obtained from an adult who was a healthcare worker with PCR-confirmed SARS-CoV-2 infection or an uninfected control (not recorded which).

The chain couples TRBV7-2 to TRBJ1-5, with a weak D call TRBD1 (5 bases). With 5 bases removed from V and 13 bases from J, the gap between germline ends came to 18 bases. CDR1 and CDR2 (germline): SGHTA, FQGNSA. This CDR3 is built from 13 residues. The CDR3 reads CASSPGTIPQQHF. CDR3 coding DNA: TGTGCCAGCAGCCCGGGGACGATACCACAGCAGCATTTT.

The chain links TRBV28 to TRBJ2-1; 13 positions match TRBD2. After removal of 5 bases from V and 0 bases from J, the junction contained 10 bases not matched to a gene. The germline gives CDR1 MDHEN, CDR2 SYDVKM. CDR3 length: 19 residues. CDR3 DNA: TGTGCCAGCAGTCCCCAGACTAGCGGGGGGTCGAGCTCCTACAATGAGCAGTTCTTC. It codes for CASSPQTSGGSSSYNEQFF.

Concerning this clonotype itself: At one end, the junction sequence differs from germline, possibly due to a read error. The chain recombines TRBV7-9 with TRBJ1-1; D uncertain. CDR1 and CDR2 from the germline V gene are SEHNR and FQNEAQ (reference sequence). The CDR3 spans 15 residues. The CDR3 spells CASSPYGRIDTEAFF. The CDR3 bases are TGTGCCAGCAGCCCATACGGACGGATTGACACCGAAGCTTTCTTT.

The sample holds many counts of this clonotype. CDR3 loop: CASSFGQVPTGELFF. CDR3 in DNA: TGTGCCAGCAGTTTCGGACAGGTCCCCACCGGGGAGCTGTTTTTT. The chain recombines TRBV12-3 or TRBV12-4 with TRBJ2-2; 7 bases map to TRBD1. The CDR3 has 15 amino acids. V gave up 3 bases and J gave up 4 bases; unmatched junction bases: 5.

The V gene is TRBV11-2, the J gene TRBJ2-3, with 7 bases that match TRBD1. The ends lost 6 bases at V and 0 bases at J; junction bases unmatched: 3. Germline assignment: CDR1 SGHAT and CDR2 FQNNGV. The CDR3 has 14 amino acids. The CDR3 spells CASRDRASTDTQYF. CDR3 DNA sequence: TGTGCCAGCAGAGACAGGGCTAGCACAGATACGCAGTATTTT.

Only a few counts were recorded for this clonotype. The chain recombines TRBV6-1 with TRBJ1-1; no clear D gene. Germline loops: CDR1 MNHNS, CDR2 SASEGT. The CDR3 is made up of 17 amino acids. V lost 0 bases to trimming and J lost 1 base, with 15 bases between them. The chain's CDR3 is CASSEARSLWGNTEAFF. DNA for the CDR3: TGTGCCAGCAGTGAAGCGAGAAGCCTGTGGGGGAACACTGAAGCTTTCTTT.

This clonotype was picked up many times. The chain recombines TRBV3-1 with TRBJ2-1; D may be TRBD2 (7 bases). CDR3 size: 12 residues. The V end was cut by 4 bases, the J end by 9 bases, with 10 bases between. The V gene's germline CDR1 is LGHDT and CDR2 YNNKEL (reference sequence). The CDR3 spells CASSRGGGEQFF. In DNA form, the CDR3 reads TGTGCCAGCAGCCGAGGGGGGGGTGAGCAGTTCTTC.

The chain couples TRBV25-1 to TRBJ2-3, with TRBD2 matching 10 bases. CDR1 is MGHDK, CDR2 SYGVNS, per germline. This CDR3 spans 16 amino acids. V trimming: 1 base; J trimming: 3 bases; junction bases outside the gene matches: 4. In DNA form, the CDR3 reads TGTGCCAGCAGTGAATTTTGGACTAGCGGTACAGATACGCAGTATTTT. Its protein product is CASSEFWTSGTDTQYF.

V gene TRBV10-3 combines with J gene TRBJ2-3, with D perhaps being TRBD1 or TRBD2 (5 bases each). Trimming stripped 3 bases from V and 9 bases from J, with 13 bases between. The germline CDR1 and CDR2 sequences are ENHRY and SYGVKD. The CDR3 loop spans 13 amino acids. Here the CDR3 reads CAISDLPRGTQYF. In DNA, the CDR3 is TGTGCCATCAGTGATCTCCCCCGGGGCACGCAGTATTTT.

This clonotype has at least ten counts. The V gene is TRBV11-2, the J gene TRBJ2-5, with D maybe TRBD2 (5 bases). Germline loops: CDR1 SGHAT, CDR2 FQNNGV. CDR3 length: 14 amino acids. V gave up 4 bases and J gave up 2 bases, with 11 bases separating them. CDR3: CASSWAGLQETQYF. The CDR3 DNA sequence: TGTGCCAGCAGCTGGGCGGGTCTGCAAGAGACCCAGTACTTC.

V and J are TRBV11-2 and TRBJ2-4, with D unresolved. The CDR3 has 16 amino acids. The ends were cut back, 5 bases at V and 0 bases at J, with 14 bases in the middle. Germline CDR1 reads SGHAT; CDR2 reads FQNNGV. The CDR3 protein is CASSPEGALAKNIQYF. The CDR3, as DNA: TGTGCCAGCAGCCCCGAAGGTGCTCTAGCCAAAAACATTCAGTACTTC. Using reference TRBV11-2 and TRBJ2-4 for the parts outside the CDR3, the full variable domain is EAGVAQSPRYKIIEKRQSVAFWCNPISGHATLYWYQQILGQGPKLLIQFQNNGVVDDSQLPKDRFSAERLKGVDSTLKIQPAKLEDSAVYLCASSPEGALAKNIQYFGAGTRLSVL.

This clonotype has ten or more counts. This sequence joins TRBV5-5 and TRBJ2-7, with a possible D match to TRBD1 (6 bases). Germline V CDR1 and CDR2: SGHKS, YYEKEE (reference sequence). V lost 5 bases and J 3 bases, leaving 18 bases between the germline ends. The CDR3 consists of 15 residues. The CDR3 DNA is TGTGCCAGCAGTACTCAGGGGATTCTCCTCTACGAGCAGTACTTC. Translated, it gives CASSTQGILLYEQYF.

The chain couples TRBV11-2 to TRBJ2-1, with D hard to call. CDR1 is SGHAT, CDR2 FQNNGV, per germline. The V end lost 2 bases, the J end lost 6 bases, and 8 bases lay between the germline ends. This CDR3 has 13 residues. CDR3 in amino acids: CASSLSGINEQFF. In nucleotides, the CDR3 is TGTGCCAGCAGCTTATCAGGTATCAATGAGCAGTTCTTC. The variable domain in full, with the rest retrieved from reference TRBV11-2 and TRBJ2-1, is EAGVAQSPRYKIIEKRQSVAFWCNPISGHATLYWYQQILGQGPKLLIQFQNNGVVDDSQLPKDRFSAERLKGVDSTLKIQPAKLEDSAVYLCASSLSGINEQFFGPGTRLTVL.

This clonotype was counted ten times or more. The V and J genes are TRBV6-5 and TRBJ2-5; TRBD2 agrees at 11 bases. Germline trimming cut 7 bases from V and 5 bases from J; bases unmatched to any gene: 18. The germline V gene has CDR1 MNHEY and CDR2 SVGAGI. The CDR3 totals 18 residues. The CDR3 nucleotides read TGTGCCAGCAACCCTAGTCGCCAACTAGCGGGGGTGGTGGAGACCCAGTACTTC. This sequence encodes CASNPSRQLAGVVETQYF.

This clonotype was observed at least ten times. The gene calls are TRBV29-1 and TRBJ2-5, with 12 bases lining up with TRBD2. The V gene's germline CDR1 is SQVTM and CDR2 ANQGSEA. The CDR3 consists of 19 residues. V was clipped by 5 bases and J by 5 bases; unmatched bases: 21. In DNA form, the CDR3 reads TGCAGCGTTCGCCCCCCCGGACAGCGACTAGCGGGGGTCAGGGAGACCCAGTACTTC. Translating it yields CSVRPPGQRLAGVRETQYF. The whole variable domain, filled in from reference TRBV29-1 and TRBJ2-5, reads SAVISQKPSRDICQRGTSLTIQCQVDSQVTMMFWYRQQPGQSLTLIATANQGSEATYESGFVIDKFPISRPNLTFSTLTVSNMSPEDSSIYLCSVRPPGQRLAGVRETQYFGPGTRLLVL.

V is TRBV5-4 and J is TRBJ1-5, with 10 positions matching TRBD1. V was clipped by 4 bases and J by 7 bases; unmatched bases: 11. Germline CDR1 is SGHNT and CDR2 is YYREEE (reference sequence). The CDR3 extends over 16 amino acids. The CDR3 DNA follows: TGTGCCAGCAGCCCGGATCGACAGGGGGCTTGGCAGCCCCAGCATTTT. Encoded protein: CASSPDRQGAWQPQHF.

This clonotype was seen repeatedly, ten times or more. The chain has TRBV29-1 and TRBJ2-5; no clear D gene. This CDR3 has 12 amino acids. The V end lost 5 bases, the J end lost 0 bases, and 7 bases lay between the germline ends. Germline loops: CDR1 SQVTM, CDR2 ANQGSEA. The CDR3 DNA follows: TGCAGCGTTACAGCAAACCAAGAGACCCAGTACTTC. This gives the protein CSVTANQETQYF.

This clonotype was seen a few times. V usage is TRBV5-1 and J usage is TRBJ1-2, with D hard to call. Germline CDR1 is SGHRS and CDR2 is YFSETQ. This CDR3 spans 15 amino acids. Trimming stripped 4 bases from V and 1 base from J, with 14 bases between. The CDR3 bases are TGCGCCAGCAGCCTGGACGCGGGTGGTAACTATGGCTACACCTTC. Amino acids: CASSLDAGGNYGYTF.

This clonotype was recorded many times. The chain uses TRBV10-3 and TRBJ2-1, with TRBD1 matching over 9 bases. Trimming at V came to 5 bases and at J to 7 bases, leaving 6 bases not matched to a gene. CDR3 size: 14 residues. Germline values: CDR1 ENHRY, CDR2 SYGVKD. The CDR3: CAISRTGAGNEQFF. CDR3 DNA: TGTGCCATCAGTCGGACAGGGGCTGGGAATGAGCAGTTCTTC.